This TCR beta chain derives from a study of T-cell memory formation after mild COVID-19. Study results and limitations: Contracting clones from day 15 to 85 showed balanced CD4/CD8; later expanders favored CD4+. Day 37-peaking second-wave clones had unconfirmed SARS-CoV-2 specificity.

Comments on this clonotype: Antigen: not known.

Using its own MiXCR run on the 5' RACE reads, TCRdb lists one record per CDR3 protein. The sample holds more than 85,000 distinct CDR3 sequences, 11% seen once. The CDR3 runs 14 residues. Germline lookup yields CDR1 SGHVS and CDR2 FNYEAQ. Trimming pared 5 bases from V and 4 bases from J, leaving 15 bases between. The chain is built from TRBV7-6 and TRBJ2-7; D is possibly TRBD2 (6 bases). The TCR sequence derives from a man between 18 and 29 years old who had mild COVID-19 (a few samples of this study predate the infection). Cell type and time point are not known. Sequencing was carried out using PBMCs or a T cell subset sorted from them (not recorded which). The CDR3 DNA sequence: TGTGCCAGCAGCCCCCGGCCGGGGGAATACGAGCAGTACTTC. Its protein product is CASSPRPGEYEQYF. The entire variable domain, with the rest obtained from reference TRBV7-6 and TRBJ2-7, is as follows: GAGVSQSPRYKVTKRGQDVALRCDPISGHVSLYWYRQALGQGPEFLTYFNYEAQQDKSGLPNDRFSAERPEGSISTLTIQRTEQRDSAMYRCASSPRPGEYEQYFGPGTRLTVT.